The clone carrying this T cell receptor (beta chain) was detected ten times or more. V gave up 1 base and J gave up 4 bases, with 16 bases separating them. Germline loops: CDR1 SNHLY, CDR2 FYNNEI. This CDR3 region has 16 residues. The data are from a study of metastatic and nonmetastatic thyroid tumors. Thyroid surgery was performed in patients who had received no treatment beforehand. In the authors' workflow: CDR3 was compared across clinicopathological groups, and the resulting differences were used to build a distant-metastasis classifier for papillary thyroid cancer. With MiXCR, TCRdb called clones anew from the PCR reads. These V and J calls rely on TCRdb rather than the paper's analysis. The sample consists of fewer than 20,000 clones, roughly 27% of them appearing once.

The sequence came from a male donor with papillary thyroid cancer or a benign thyroid nodule (not recorded which). Some clones in this sample may be carry-over from other donors' samples. Sample: tumor tissue. J is TRBJ2-5 and V is TRBV2; D assignment may be TRBD1 or TRBD2 (6 bases each). CDR3 residues: CASSEGGALPAETQYF. CDR3 bases: TGTGCCAGCAGTGAAGGGGGGGCCTTACCAGCAGAGACCCAGTACTTC.